This entry lists 19 T cell receptor beta chains sequenced from one sample in a study of tumor-infiltrating lymphocytes in oesophageal squamous cell carcinoma. TCRdb processed the PCR reads anew with MiXCR; each CDR3 protein has one entry. Here the sample spans 23,000 or so distinct CDR3 sequences, about a third being singletons. Sequencing was done on a sample of esophageal tumor tissue. The source of these receptors is a female donor with esophageal squamous cell carcinoma.

J is TRBJ2-3 and V is TRBV7-3, with 8 bases aligning to TRBD2. The J call may be wrong; the DNA end is better matched by TRBJ2-1. This CDR3 comprises 15 residues. Germline V gene data show CDR1 as SGHTA and CDR2 as FQGTGA. CDR3 sequence reads: CASSLMTGGPGEQFF. In DNA form, the CDR3 reads TGTGCCAGCAGCTTAATGACGGGAGGGCCGGGTGAGCAGTTCTTC.

This clonotype was seen a single time. The chain couples TRBV7-6 to TRBJ2-7; unclear D gene. Germline values: CDR1 SGHVS, CDR2 FNYEAQ. The CDR3 consists of 14 residues. V lost 1 base and J lost 6, with 13 bases in between. CDR3 nucleotides: TGTGCCAGCAGCTTAGGAGGAGTAGGTTCCGAGCAGTACTTC. This codes for CASSLGGVGSEQYF.

This clonotype was seen ten or more times. The chain employs TRBV11-2 and TRBJ2-7, with TRBD2 matching 8 bases. Germline loops: CDR1 SGHAT, CDR2 FQNNGV. This CDR3 region has 16 residues. V lost 1 base to trimming and J lost 7 bases; unmatched junction nucleotides: 12. The CDR3 is CASSLGVRSGREEQYF. The CDR3 DNA follows: TGTGCCAGCAGCTTAGGGGTTCGGAGCGGGAGAGAGGAGCAGTACTTC.

There are a few counts of this clonotype. The chain couples TRBV9 to TRBJ2-5; TRBD2 matches at 9 bases. Trimming removed 0 bases from V and 4 bases from J; junction bases left unmatched: 10. CDR3 length equals 17 residues. Per the germline V gene, CDR1 is SGDLS and CDR2 is YYNGEE. The CDR3 sequence: CASSVAEGLLAGETQYF. The DNA for the CDR3 is TGTGCCAGCAGCGTAGCCGAAGGGTTACTAGCGGGAGAGACCCAGTACTTC.

This clonotype was observed many times. The V and J genes are TRBV7-2 and TRBJ2-5, with D tentatively TRBD2 (6 bases). Deletions cut 5 bases from V and 4 bases from J, with 17 bases between. Germline V gene sequence: CDR1 SGHTA, CDR2 FQGNSA. The CDR3 length is 15 residues. The chain's CDR3 is CASSTRTGTSETQYF. The CDR3 coding sequence is TGTGCCAGCAGCACAAGGACCGGGACTTCAGAGACCCAGTACTTC.

This clonotype was observed at least ten times. The J gene is TRBJ1-1, the V gene TRBV6-1; 10 nucleotides match TRBD1. Germline CDR1 is MNHNS and CDR2 is SASEGT. V shed 5 bases, J shed 7 bases, and the junction held 13 bases outside the gene matches. The CDR3 contains 16 residues. This CDR3 is CASSLGTGALGNEAFF. Written as DNA, the CDR3 is TGTGCCAGCAGTTTAGGGACAGGGGCCCTCGGGAATGAAGCTTTCTTT.

This clonotype occurred many times. V gene TRBV3-1 combines with J gene TRBJ2-6; the D call may be TRBD1 or TRBD2 (5 bases each). The CDR3 has 17 residues. The germline V and J ends were trimmed by 3 bases and 0 bases, with 12 bases remaining between them. Germline CDR1 LGHDT, CDR2 YNNKEL (reference sequence). CDR3 coding DNA: TGTGCCAGCAGCCAGGGGGTGAGCTTCTCTGGGGCCAACGTCCTGACTTTC. Amino acid sequence: CASSQGVSFSGANVLTF.

This clonotype occurred a few times. The chain links TRBV7-3 to TRBJ2-7; tentative D call: TRBD2 (5 bases). The DNA end is more similar to TRBJ2-1, so the J call may be wrong. Germline V gene data show CDR1 as SGHTA and CDR2 as FQGTGA. This CDR3 is 14 amino acids long. CDR3 in DNA: TGTGCCAGCAGCTTATCTCGGGACTACAATGAGCAGTTCTTC. Translated: CASSLSRDYNEQFF.

This clonotype was found many times. The V call is TRBV12-3 or TRBV12-4, the J call TRBJ2-7; 8 bases match TRBD1. V was clipped by 6 bases and J by 7 bases; unmatched bases: 17. The CDR3 extends over 16 amino acids. The DNA for the CDR3 is TGTGCCAGCAGCACCCCGCTTTCAGGGGGCAGCTATGAGCAGTACTTC. Translation gives CASSTPLSGGSYEQYF.

The chain recombines TRBV20-1 with TRBJ2-7, with 7 bases matching TRBD1. Germline assignment: CDR1 DFQATT and CDR2 SNEGSKA (reference sequence). This CDR3 has 15 residues. With V trimmed by 6 bases and J by 1 base, 12 bases remained unmatched. CDR3 loop: CSAPRLRQGSYEQYF. The CDR3 region has the DNA TGCAGTGCCCCCCGACTAAGACAGGGATCCTACGAGCAGTACTTC.

J is TRBJ2-1 and V is TRBV7-2; 12 positions match TRBD2. The J call may be in error: the DNA end matches TRBJ2-7 better. The CDR3 loop spans 14 amino acids. In germline, CDR1 is SGHTA, CDR2 FQGNSA. For the CDR3, the DNA is TGTGCCAGCAGCCCAGGACTAGCGGGAAACGAGCAGTACTTC. Translation: CASSPGLAGNEQYF.

This sequence joins TRBV6-2 or TRBV6-3 and TRBJ2-1; D remains unclear. V lost 4 bases and J 5 bases, leaving 12 bases between the germline ends. CDR1 and CDR2 (germline): MNHEY, SVGEGT. The CDR3 extends over 14 amino acids. The chain's CDR3 is CASSFNRANNEQFF. The CDR3 DNA is TGTGCCAGCAGTTTTAACCGGGCTAACAATGAGCAGTTCTTC.

This clonotype was observed at least ten times. CDR3 bases: TGTGCCAGCAGTTTTGGGGGGCGCTCAGATGGCTACACCTTC. Its protein is CASSFGGRSDGYTF. The chain recombines TRBV28 with TRBJ1-2, with D possibly matching TRBD1 (6 bases). The V end was cut by 3 bases, the J end by 6 bases, with 14 bases between. There are 14 residues in the CDR3. Per the germline V gene, CDR1 is MDHEN and CDR2 is SYDVKM.

The J gene is TRBJ2-1, the V gene TRBV25-1, with D uncertain. Matching the DNA end better, TRBJ2-5 makes the J call doubtful. Germline V gives CDR1 MGHDK, CDR2 SYGVNS. The CDR3 totals 13 residues. Written as DNA, the CDR3 is TGTGCCAGCAGTTTACTCTCGGGCGAGACCCAGTACTTC. Its translation is CASSLLSGETQYF.

The V gene is TRBV30, the J gene TRBJ1-1; D is unclear. Germline CDR1 reads GTSNPN; CDR2 reads SVGIG (reference sequence). The CDR3 has 11 residues. V lost 1 base and J 5 bases, leaving 5 bases between the germline ends. The CDR3 DNA reads TGTGCCTGGAGTGCCCAAACTGAAGCTTTCTTT. It yields the protein CAWSAQTEAFF.

This clonotype was observed many times. The V gene is TRBV7-9, the J gene TRBJ2-7; 10 nucleotides agree with TRBD2. The CDR3 is 13 amino acids. Germline lookup yields CDR1 SEHNR and CDR2 FQNEAQ (reference sequence). With 3 bases clipped from V and 6 bases from J, the junction kept 2 bases outside the gene matches. In DNA form, the CDR3 reads TGTGCCAGCAGCTTGTTAGCGGGAGGCGAGCAGTACTTC. Protein: CASSLLAGGEQYF.

This clonotype was found many times. The V and J genes are TRBV27 and TRBJ2-5; possible D gene TRBD1, 5 bases. The J call may be faulty, since TRBJ2-7 better matches the DNA end. Germline lookup yields CDR1 MNHEY and CDR2 SMNVEV (reference sequence). The CDR3 is made up of 14 amino acids. CDR3 sequence reads: CASGLQGLPYEQYF. The CDR3, as DNA: TGTGCCAGCGGCCTCCAGGGCCTACCATACGAGCAGTACTTC.

This clonotype has at least ten counts. This rearrangement joins TRBV6-1 to TRBJ2-1; a weak D match, TRBD1 (5 bases). Trimming shortened V by 5 bases and J by 5 bases, and 19 bases separated the two germline ends. In germline, CDR1 is MNHNS, CDR2 SASEGT. The CDR3 is made up of 16 amino acids. The CDR3 DNA is TGTGCCAGCAGTTACCCCAGGGCCCCGGACGACAATGAGCAGTTCTTC. Translated: CASSYPRAPDDNEQFF.

The chain is built from TRBV7-6 and TRBJ1-1; 7 positions agree with TRBD1. Germline V gene data show CDR1 as SGHVS and CDR2 as FNYEAQ. V lost 6 bases, J lost 6 bases, and 4 bases stayed unmatched. The CDR3 runs 12 residues. CDR3 coding DNA: TGTGCCAGCAGTTCAGGGGGGGCTGAAGCTTTCTTT. This gives the protein CASSSGGAEAFF.